Below are 15 T cell receptor beta chains sequenced from a single sample in a study of blood T cell repertoires in COVID-19. The method was immunoSEQ multiplex PCR; TCRdb's version includes in-frame clones alone and lacks a portion of them. The data contain around 110,000 clones, approximately 80% of them singletons. The material sequenced was peripheral blood. The receptor source for this set is a woman between 65 and 79 years old with acute or convalescent COVID-19.

This clone has just a few counts. The rearrangement links TRBV7-3 to TRBJ1-2, with 7 nucleotides matching TRBD1. The junction had 8 bases not matched to a gene; V was cut back by 5 bases and J by 2 bases. This CDR3 spans 15 amino acids. CDR1 is SGHTA, CDR2 FQGTGA, per germline. DNA for the CDR3: TGTGCCAGCAGCCTCTCCGGGACAGACAACTATGGCTACACCTTC. The encoded protein is CASSLSGTDNYGYTF.

The V call is TRBV7-8, the J call TRBJ2-1; D is perhaps TRBD2 (6 bases). Germline loops: CDR1 SGHVS, CDR2 FQNEAQ. The CDR3 is 15 amino acids. V dropped 1 base and J dropped 1 base, with 8 bases sitting between them. The CDR3, as DNA: TGTGCCAGCAGCTTAGAGGAGGGGTCCTACAATGAGCAGTTCTTC. It is translated as CASSLEEGSYNEQFF. The whole variable domain, filled in from reference TRBV7-8 and TRBJ2-1, reads GAGVSQSPRYKVAKRGQDVALRCDPISGHVSLFWYQQALGQGPEFLTYFQNEAQLDKSGLPSDRFFAERPEGSVSTLKIQRTQQEDSAVYLCASSLEEGSYNEQFFGPGTRLTVL.

The chain joins TRBV5-4 to TRBJ2-7; the match to TRBD1 covers 9 bases. V was pared by 0 bases and J by 3 bases, with 1 base of the junction left unmatched. The CDR3 is 14 residues long. CDR1 and CDR2 from the germline V gene are SGHNT and YYREEE (reference sequence). The CDR3 here is CASSLGTGVYEQYF. The DNA of the CDR3 is TGTGCCAGCAGCTTGGGGACAGGGGTCTACGAGCAGTACTTC.

The rearrangement uses TRBV6-1 and TRBJ1-1; D is unresolved. V gave up 2 bases and J gave up 1 base, with 8 bases separating them. CDR3 length: 14 amino acids. Germline V gives CDR1 MNHNS, CDR2 SASEGT. The CDR3 sequence: CASSERGANTEAFF. CDR3 nucleotide sequence: TGTGCCAGCAGTGAAAGAGGAGCGAACACTGAAGCTTTCTTT.

The J gene is TRBJ2-1, the V gene TRBV7-6, with 8 positions matching TRBD2. This CDR3 has 15 amino acids. The germline V gene encodes CDR1 SGHVS and CDR2 FNYEAQ. V lost 5 bases to trimming and J lost 5 bases; unmatched junction nucleotides: 8. The CDR3 sequence is CASSPLARGDNEQFF. CDR3 sequence (DNA): TGTGCCAGCAGCCCCTTGGCGCGGGGGGACAATGAGCAGTTCTTC.

This clone was observed a single time. The chain is built from TRBV19 and TRBJ2-7; 11 bases align to TRBD2. The junction had 5 bases not matched to a gene; V was cut back by 6 bases and J by 4 bases. CDR3 length equals 14 residues. Germline loops: CDR1 LNHDA, CDR2 SQIVND (reference sequence). CDR3 bases: TGTGCCAGTAGCGTAGCGGGAGGGCTTTACGAGCAGTACTTC. Translating gives CASSVAGGLYEQYF.

This chain connects TRBV5-1 to TRBJ2-3; 11 positions match TRBD2. The CDR3 runs 16 residues. Germline CDR1 SGHRS, CDR2 YFSETQ. Trimming removed 1 base from V and 6 bases from J; junction bases left unmatched: 7. In DNA, the CDR3 is TGCGCCAGCAGCTTGACTAGCGGGGGCTCGGGGGATACGCAGTATTTT. This gives the protein CASSLTSGGSGDTQYF.

The chain joins TRBV28 to TRBJ2-7, with a tentative D call TRBD1 (6 bases). There are 15 residues in the CDR3. Germline V gene data show CDR1 as MDHEN and CDR2 as SYDVKM. V lost 2 bases to trimming and J lost 1 base, with 12 bases between them. In DNA, the CDR3 is TGTGCCAGCAGTTTACCCGGGACACAGTCCTACGAGCAGTACTTC. Protein: CASSLPGTQSYEQYF.

The chain is built from TRBV7-2 and TRBJ2-1; a possible D gene is TRBD2 (6 bases). Germline loops: CDR1 SGHTA, CDR2 FQGNSA. The germline V and J ends were trimmed by 0 bases and 6 bases, with 12 bases remaining between them. The length of the CDR3 is 15 residues. CDR3 sequence (DNA): TGTGCCAGCAGCTTAGCGGCTAGCGTCCGCAATGAGCAGTTCTTC. Translation: CASSLAASVRNEQFF. Complete variable domain (other parts from reference TRBV7-2 and TRBJ2-1): GAGVSQSPSNKVTEKGKDVELRCDPISGHTALYWYRQSLGQGLEFLIYFQGNSAPDKSGLPSDRFSAERTGGSVSTLTIQRTQQEDSAVYLCASSLAASVRNEQFFGPGTRLTVL.

The CDR3 DNA is TGTGCCAGCAGCTCCGAGGCAGGGATGAATGGCTACACCTTC. Translated, it gives CASSSEAGMNGYTF. The chain joins TRBV7-9 to TRBJ1-2, with D possibly being TRBD1 (5 bases). With 4 bases removed from V and 6 bases from J, the gap between germline ends came to 15 bases. Germline CDR1 reads SEHNR; CDR2 reads FQNEAQ (reference sequence). The CDR3 covers 14 residues. Filled out from reference TRBV7-9 and TRBJ1-2, the complete variable domain reads DTGVSQNPRHKITKRGQNVTFRCDPISEHNRLYWYRQTLGQGPEFLTYFQNEAQLEKSRLLSDRFSAERPKGSFSTLEIQRTEQGDSAMYLCASSSEAGMNGYTFGSGTRLTVV.

This chain connects TRBV5-1 to TRBJ1-6; D gene ambiguous. CDR1 is SGHRS and CDR2 is YFSETQ in the germline V gene. The CDR3 spans 15 residues. V was shortened by 1 base and J by 2 bases, with 7 bases between the two germline ends. CDR3 region: CASSLLTAYNSPLHF. The CDR3 DNA sequence: TGCGCCAGCAGCTTGCTTACAGCCTATAATTCACCCCTCCACTTT. Full variable domain (outside the CDR3, taken from reference TRBV5-1 and TRBJ1-6): KAGVTQTPRYLIKTRGQQVTLSCSPISGHRSVSWYQQTPGQGLQFLFEYFSETQRNKGNFPGRFSGRQFSNSRSEMNVSTLELGDSALYLCASSLLTAYNSPLHFGNGTRLTVT.

V gene TRBV12-3 or TRBV12-4 combines with J gene TRBJ2-7, with D uncertain. V was pared by 5 bases and J by 3 bases, with 8 bases between. The CDR3 contains 12 residues. The CDR3 loop reads CASSPAGYEQYF. CDR3 DNA sequence: TGTGCCAGCAGTCCCGCAGGCTACGAGCAGTACTTC.

The chain recombines TRBV29-1 with TRBJ2-1, with D possibly being TRBD1 (6 bases). Per the germline V gene, CDR1 is SQVTM and CDR2 is ANQGSEA. With 8 bases removed from V and 7 bases from J, the gap between germline ends came to 21 bases. This CDR3 has 14 residues. The CDR3 is CSLGWTEPQNEQFF. CDR3 nucleotide sequence: TGCAGCCTGGGCTGGACAGAGCCCCAAAATGAGCAGTTCTTC.

The chain recombines TRBV7-2 with TRBJ1-2; no clear D. The CDR3 sequence is 12 residues long. The V and J ends lost 5 bases and 4 bases respectively, with 8 bases between them. Germline CDR1 SGHTA, CDR2 FQGNSA. CDR3 loop: CASSAQSYGYTF. CDR3 DNA: TGTGCCAGCAGCGCACAGTCCTATGGCTACACCTTC.

The J gene is TRBJ1-2, the V gene TRBV21-1; the table's TRBD1 call for D was not verified on the DNA. TRBV21-1 is given as a pseudogene. The CDR3 runs to 18 residues. The CDR3 nucleotides read TGTGCCAGCAGCCTTTGGGTTGGGAGACAGGGGGCGCCCTATGGCTACACCTTC. Residues: CASSLWVGRQGAPYGYTF.